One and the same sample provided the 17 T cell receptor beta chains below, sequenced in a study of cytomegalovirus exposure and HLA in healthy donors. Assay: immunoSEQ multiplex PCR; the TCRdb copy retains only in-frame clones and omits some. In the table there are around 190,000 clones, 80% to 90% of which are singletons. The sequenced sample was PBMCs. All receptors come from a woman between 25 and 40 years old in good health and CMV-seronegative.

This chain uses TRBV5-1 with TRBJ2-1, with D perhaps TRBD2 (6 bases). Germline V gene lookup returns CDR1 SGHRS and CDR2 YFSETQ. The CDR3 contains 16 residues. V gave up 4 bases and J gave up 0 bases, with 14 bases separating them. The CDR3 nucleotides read TGCGCCAGCAGCCCCGGGACTCCTATCTCCTACAATGAGCAGTTCTTC. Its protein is CASSPGTPISYNEQFF.

This CDR3 is CASHAGTGAYGYTF. DNA of the CDR3: TGCGCCAGCCATGCCGGGACAGGGGCCTATGGCTACACCTTC. The chain recombines TRBV5-1 with TRBJ1-2, with 10 bases lining up with TRBD1. CDR3 length: 14 residues. V trimming: 7 bases; J trimming: 4 bases; junction bases outside the gene matches: 7. CDR1 and CDR2 (germline): SGHRS, YFSETQ. Drawing the rest from reference TRBV5-1 and TRBJ1-2, the complete variable domain is KAGVTQTPRYLIKTRGQQVTLSCSPISGHRSVSWYQQTPGQGLQFLFEYFSETQRNKGNFPGRFSGRQFSNSRSEMNVSTLELGDSALYLCASHAGTGAYGYTFGSGTRLTVV.

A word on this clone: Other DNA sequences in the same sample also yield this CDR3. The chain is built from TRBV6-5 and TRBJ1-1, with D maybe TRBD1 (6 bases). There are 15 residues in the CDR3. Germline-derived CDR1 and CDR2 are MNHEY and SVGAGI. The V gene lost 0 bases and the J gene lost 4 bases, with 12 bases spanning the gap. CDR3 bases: TGTGCCAGCAGTTACTCGAGGCAGGGGACCACTGAAGCTTTCTTT. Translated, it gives CASSYSRQGTTEAFF.

DNA for the CDR3: TGTGCCAGCAGCGTTGGGGCAGGAGACCCGGGCGGCTACAATGAGCAGTTCTTC. Translated: CASSVGAGDPGGYNEQFF. The rearrangement joins TRBV9 to TRBJ2-1; D might be TRBD1 (5 bases). The CDR3 sequence is 18 residues long. Trimming pared 2 bases from V and 3 bases from J, leaving 21 bases between. Germline CDR1 and CDR2: SGDLS and YYNGEE.

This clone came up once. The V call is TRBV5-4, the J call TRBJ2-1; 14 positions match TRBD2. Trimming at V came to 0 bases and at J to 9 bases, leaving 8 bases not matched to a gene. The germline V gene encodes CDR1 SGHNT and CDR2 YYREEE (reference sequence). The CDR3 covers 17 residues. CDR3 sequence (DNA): TGTGCCAGCAGCTTGGATCGGGGACTAGCGGGAGTCCCTGAGCAGTTCTTC. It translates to CASSLDRGLAGVPEQFF.

The CDR3 DNA reads as TGTGCCAGCAGCCAAGGCGCCCTCTCCTACGAGCAGTACTTC. Amino acid sequence: CASSQGALSYEQYF. The V and J genes are TRBV14 and TRBJ2-7; D gene uncertain. V lost 1 base, J lost 0 bases, and 7 bases lay in between. The CDR3 sequence is 14 residues long. Per the germline V gene, CDR1 is SGHDN and CDR2 is FVKESK.

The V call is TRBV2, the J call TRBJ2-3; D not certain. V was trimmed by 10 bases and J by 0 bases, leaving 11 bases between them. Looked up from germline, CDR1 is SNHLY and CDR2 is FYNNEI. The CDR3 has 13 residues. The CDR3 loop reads CATRALSTDTQYF. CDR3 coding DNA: TGTGCCACCCGAGCGCTCAGCACAGATACGCAGTATTTT.

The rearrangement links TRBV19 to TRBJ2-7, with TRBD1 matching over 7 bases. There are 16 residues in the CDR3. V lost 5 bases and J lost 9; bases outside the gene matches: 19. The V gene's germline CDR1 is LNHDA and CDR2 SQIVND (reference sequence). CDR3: CASSPQGVSGRRRQYF. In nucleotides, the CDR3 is TGTGCCAGTAGTCCGCAGGGGGTGTCGGGCCGCCGACGGCAGTACTTC.

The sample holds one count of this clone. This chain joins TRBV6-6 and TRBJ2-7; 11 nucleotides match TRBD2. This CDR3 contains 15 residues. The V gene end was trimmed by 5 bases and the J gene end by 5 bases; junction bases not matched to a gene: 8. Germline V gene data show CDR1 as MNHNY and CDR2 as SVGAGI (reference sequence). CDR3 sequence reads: CASSTTSGSGNEQYF. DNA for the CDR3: TGTGCCAGCAGTACTACTAGCGGGAGTGGGAACGAGCAGTACTTC.

The CDR3 region is CASSDTSEAGELFF. DNA of the CDR3: TGTGCCAGCAGTGATACTAGCGAGGCCGGGGAGCTGTTTTTT. This chain connects TRBV6-1 to TRBJ2-2, with 7 bases lining up with TRBD2. After removal of 3 bases from V and 6 bases from J, the junction contained 4 bases not matched to a gene. CDR1 and CDR2 from the germline V gene are MNHNS and SASEGT. This CDR3 is 14 amino acids long.

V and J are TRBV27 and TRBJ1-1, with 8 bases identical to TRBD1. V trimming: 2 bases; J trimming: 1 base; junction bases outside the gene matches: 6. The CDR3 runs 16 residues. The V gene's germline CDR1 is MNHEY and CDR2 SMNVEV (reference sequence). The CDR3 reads CASSLGYRGRNTEAFF. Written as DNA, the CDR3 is TGTGCCAGCAGTTTAGGGTACAGGGGGAGGAACACTGAAGCTTTCTTT.

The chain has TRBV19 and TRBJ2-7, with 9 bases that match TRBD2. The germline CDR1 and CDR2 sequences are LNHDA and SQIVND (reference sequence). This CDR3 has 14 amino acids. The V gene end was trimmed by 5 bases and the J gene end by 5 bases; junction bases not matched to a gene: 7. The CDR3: CASSPLAGRDEQYF. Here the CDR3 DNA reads TGTGCCAGTAGTCCTCTAGCGGGAAGGGACGAGCAGTACTTC.

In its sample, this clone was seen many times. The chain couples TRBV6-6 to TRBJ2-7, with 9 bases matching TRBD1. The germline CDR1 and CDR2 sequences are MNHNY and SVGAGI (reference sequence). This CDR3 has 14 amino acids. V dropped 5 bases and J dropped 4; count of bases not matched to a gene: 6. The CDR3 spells CASSQDRGGYEQYF. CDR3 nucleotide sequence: TGTGCCAGCAGTCAGGACAGGGGAGGTTACGAGCAGTACTTC.

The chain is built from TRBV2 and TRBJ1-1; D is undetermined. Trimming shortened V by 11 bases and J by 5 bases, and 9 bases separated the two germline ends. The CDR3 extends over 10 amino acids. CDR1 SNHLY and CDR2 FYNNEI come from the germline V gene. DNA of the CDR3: TGTGCCGGCGGGGATACTGAAGCTTTCTTT. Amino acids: CAGGDTEAFF.

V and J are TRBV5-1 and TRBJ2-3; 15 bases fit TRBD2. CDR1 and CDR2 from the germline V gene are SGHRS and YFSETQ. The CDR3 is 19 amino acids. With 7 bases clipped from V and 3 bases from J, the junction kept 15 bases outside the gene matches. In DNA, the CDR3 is TGCGCCAGCGCTAACCCGGGACTAGCGGGAGGTGTATTGACAGATACGCAGTATTTT. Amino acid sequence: CASANPGLAGGVLTDTQYF.

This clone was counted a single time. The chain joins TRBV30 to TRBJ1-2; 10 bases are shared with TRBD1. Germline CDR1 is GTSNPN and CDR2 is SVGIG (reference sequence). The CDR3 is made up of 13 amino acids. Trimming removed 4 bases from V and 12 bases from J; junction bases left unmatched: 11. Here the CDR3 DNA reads TGTGCCTGGAAGAGACAGGGGGCGCTTAGTCACACCTTC. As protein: CAWKRQGALSHTF.

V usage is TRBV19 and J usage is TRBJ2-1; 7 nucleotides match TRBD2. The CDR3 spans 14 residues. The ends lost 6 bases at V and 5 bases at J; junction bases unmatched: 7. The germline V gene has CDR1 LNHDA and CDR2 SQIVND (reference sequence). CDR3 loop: CASSLTGLNNEQFF. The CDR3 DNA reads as TGTGCCAGTAGCCTGACGGGACTAAACAATGAGCAGTTCTTC.